This note documents a single T cell receptor (beta chain) sequence. The antigen is undetermined. This record comes from a study of T cell responses to AZD1222 COVID-19 vaccine. Whole-study findings and limits: The study found Spike-specific TCR breadth and depth rose after two AZD1222 doses. Reportedly, close to half of spike-specific TCRs are directed against unmutated variant regions. Clonal diversity may have been underestimated, and the donors were mostly white British, with more females than males.

TCRdb's table, derived via immunoSEQ multiplex PCR, lists solely in-frame clones and lacks some. The repertoire consists of roughly 60,000 clones, with about 90% occurring once and the leading ten covering approximately 5.4%. The source of this sequence is an adult in good health. The sample consisted of peripheral blood, taken on day 0 of AZD1222 vaccination.

The CDR3 DNA sequence: TGTGCCAGCAGCCCCGGGACTAGCGGGGGGGCCCCAGAGACCCAGTACTTC. It yields the protein CASSPGTSGGAPETQYF. V gene TRBV5-4 combines with J gene TRBJ2-5, with 16 bases aligning to TRBD2. The germline V gene encodes CDR1 SGHNT and CDR2 YYREEE (reference sequence). Unmatched junction bases numbered 7, after V lost 4 bases and J lost 4 bases. The CDR3 spans 17 residues.